This TCR beta chain was recovered during a study of post-analysis software for immune sequencing data. Study details: Included among the disease courses, which were recorded for the cohort, were relapsing-remitting, secondary progressive and progressive-relapsing multiple sclerosis. Study results and limitations: Normalized Chao1 diversity was significantly lower in multiple sclerosis patients than in controls. Samples from one preparation batch, clustered by F measure, grouped strongly together.

Points on this clonotype: Its antigen is unidentified.

Built from TCR beta cDNA, the libraries had unique molecular identifiers in them. The T cell input of roughly 0.95 to 10 million gave approximately 500,000 cDNA molecules. One entry per CDR3 protein results from TCRdb running MiXCR on the PCR reads. Here the sample spans 500,000 to 600,000 distinct CDR3 sequences, roughly 47% being singletons. This TCR derives from a girl aged 5-17 years with multiple sclerosis. Sequences were obtained from blood.

The CDR3 loop reads CASSPRDSRNLRLYDTQYF. DNA for the CDR3: TGTGCCAGCAGCCCCCGGGACAGCAGGAATTTAAGGCTATATGATACGCAGTATTTT. This sequence joins TRBV7-9 and TRBJ2-3; TRBD1 matches at 7 bases. Germline CDR1 SEHNR, CDR2 FQNEAQ (reference sequence). Trimming took 5 bases from V and 6 from J; bases not matched to a gene: 23. The CDR3 loop spans 19 amino acids.